These 23 T cell receptor beta chains were all obtained from the same sample, sequenced in a study of cytomegalovirus exposure and HLA in healthy donors. The method was immunoSEQ multiplex PCR; TCRdb's version includes in-frame clones alone and lacks a portion of them. The table shows 100,000 to 150,000 clones, with roughly 86% occurring only once. Sequenced: PBMCs. All receptors come from a man aged 25-45 years in good health and CMV-seronegative.

The chain uses TRBV9 and TRBJ2-1; the match to TRBD2 covers 9 bases. This CDR3 region has 15 residues. The ends lost 0 bases at V and 3 bases at J; junction bases unmatched: 1. Germline V gives CDR1 SGDLS, CDR2 YYNGEE. For the CDR3, the DNA is TGTGCCAGCAGCGTAGCTAGCGGGGACTACAATGAGCAGTTCTTC. Protein: CASSVASGDYNEQFF.

This sequence joins TRBV6-1 and TRBJ2-7, with TRBD2 matching over 7 bases. Germline V gives CDR1 MNHNS, CDR2 SASEGT. The CDR3 length is 15 residues. J was trimmed by 3 bases and V by 5 bases; bases with no gene match: 10. CDR3 sequence: CASSPRTSLDYEQYF. CDR3 nucleotide sequence: TGTGCCAGCAGTCCCAGGACTAGTCTTGACTACGAGCAGTACTTC.

The V and J genes are TRBV2 and TRBJ1-1, with a weak D call TRBD1 (5 bases). V lost 6 bases, J lost 3 bases, and 32 bases lay in between. From germline, CDR1 is SNHLY and CDR2 FYNNEI. The CDR3 sequence is 20 residues long. This CDR3 is CASRATLLVRMGDLDTEAFF. The CDR3 nucleotides are TGTGCCAGCAGAGCAACCCTTTTAGTTAGGATGGGGGACTTGGACACTGAAGCTTTCTTT.

CDR3 in amino acids: CAWSVRRGNEQFF. CDR3 DNA: TGTGCCTGGAGTGTACGGAGGGGAAATGAGCAGTTCTTC. V gene TRBV30 combines with J gene TRBJ2-1; D is possibly TRBD2 (6 bases). V was clipped by 0 bases and J by 7 bases, with 10 bases between them. The germline CDR1 and CDR2 sequences are GTSNPN and SVGIG (reference sequence). This CDR3 contains 13 residues.

This clone showed up just a few times. V and J are TRBV6-4 and TRBJ2-2; TRBD2 matches at 8 bases. V trimming: 0 bases; J trimming: 6 bases; junction bases outside the gene matches: 3. CDR3 length equals 15 residues. The germline V gene has CDR1 MRHNA and CDR2 SNTAGT. CDR3 amino acids: CASSDSPGGAGELFF. The CDR3 DNA sequence: TGTGCCAGCAGTGACTCCCCGGGAGGGGCCGGGGAGCTGTTTTTT.

The chain links TRBV29-1 to TRBJ2-5, with 12 bases that match TRBD1. Germline V gene lookup returns CDR1 SQVTM and CDR2 ANQGSEA. The CDR3 runs to 14 residues. V was clipped by 6 bases and J by 5 bases; unmatched bases: 7. In nucleotides, the CDR3 is TGCAGCGTGAATGGGGACAGGGGGCTTGAGACCCAGTACTTC. Its translation: CSVNGDRGLETQYF. The variable domain in full, with the rest retrieved from reference TRBV29-1 and TRBJ2-5, is SAVISQKPSRDICQRGTSLTIQCQVDSQVTMMFWYRQQPGQSLTLIATANQGSEATYESGFVIDKFPISRPNLTFSTLTVSNMSPEDSSIYLCSVNGDRGLETQYFGPGTRLLVL.

CDR3 bases: TGCGCCAGCAGTGAAGACAGAAACTATGGCTACACCTTC. This sequence encodes CASSEDRNYGYTF. J is TRBJ1-2 and V is TRBV10-1; maybe TRBD1 (5 bases). The CDR3 is made up of 13 amino acids. Trimming stripped 3 bases from V and 2 bases from J, with 7 bases between. CDR1 and CDR2 from the germline V gene are WNHNN and SYGVQD (reference sequence).

In regard to this clone: This specimen includes other DNA sequences encoding the same CDR3. CDR3 DNA: TGTGCCTGGAGTCGGACAGGGGGTAATAGGGCCGGGGAGCTGTTTTTT. This encodes CAWSRTGGNRAGELFF. This chain uses TRBV30 with TRBJ2-2; TRBD1 aligns across 10 bases. CDR3 size: 16 residues. Germline values: CDR1 GTSNPN, CDR2 SVGIG (reference sequence). V shed 2 bases and J 6 bases; nucleotides not matched to a gene: 9.

The rearrangement uses TRBV7-9 and TRBJ2-7; no firm D call. V lost 2 bases and J lost 0, with 5 bases in between. The CDR3 extends over 13 amino acids. CDR1 and CDR2 (germline): SEHNR, FQNEAQ (reference sequence). Here the CDR3 DNA reads TGTGCCAGCAGCTTATCCTCCTCCTACGAGCAGTACTTC. Amino acid sequence: CASSLSSSYEQYF. Filled out from reference TRBV7-9 and TRBJ2-7, the complete variable domain reads DTGVSQNPRHKITKRGQNVTFRCDPISEHNRLYWYRQTLGQGPEFLTYFQNEAQLEKSRLLSDRFSAERPKGSFSTLEIQRTEQGDSAMYLCASSLSSSYEQYFGPGTRLTVT.

The rearrangement links TRBV6-5 to TRBJ1-1; no clear D gene. Trimming cost V 6 bases and J 7 bases, with 9 bases left between them. The CDR3 is 11 amino acids. Germline V gene lookup returns CDR1 MNHEY and CDR2 SVGAGI. The CDR3 DNA follows: TGTGCCAGCAGGAGAGGAAATGAAGCTTTCTTT. Amino acids: CASRRGNEAFF.

The chain links TRBV10-3 to TRBJ2-5; 7 nucleotides agree with TRBD2. The CDR3 totals 13 residues. In germline, CDR1 is ENHRY, CDR2 SYGVKD. With 3 bases clipped from V and 5 bases from J, the junction kept 3 bases outside the gene matches. The CDR3 region is CAISESGGETQYF. CDR3 nucleotides: TGTGCCATCAGTGAATCCGGGGGGGAGACCCAGTACTTC.

The rearrangement joins TRBV6-1 to TRBJ1-5; tentatively, D is TRBD1 (6 bases). Germline V gives CDR1 MNHNS, CDR2 SASEGT. V lost 2 bases and J lost 1, with 9 bases in between. The CDR3 length is 15 residues. This CDR3 is CASSETGGSNQPQHF. As DNA, the CDR3 is TGTGCCAGCAGTGAAACGGGGGGCAGCAATCAGCCCCAGCATTTT.

J is TRBJ2-3 and V is TRBV29-1; 8 nucleotides align to TRBD2. Unmatched junction bases numbered 12, after V lost 3 bases and J lost 4 bases. This CDR3 has 16 amino acids. Germline V gene data show CDR1 as SQVTM and CDR2 as ANQGSEA. The CDR3 loop is CSVDGGAGTSPDTQYF. The CDR3 nucleotides are TGCAGCGTTGACGGGGGCGCGGGGACTAGTCCAGATACGCAGTATTTT.

The chain recombines TRBV7-8 with TRBJ2-2; 7 bases are a match to TRBD2. Per germline, CDR1 SGHVS and CDR2 FQNEAQ. The CDR3 consists of 15 residues. V lost 6 bases and J lost 2; bases outside the gene matches: 6. The CDR3 bases are TGTGCCAGCAGAGTGACTAGCCGCAACACCGGGGAGCTGTTTTTT. Encoded protein: CASRVTSRNTGELFF.

V gene TRBV6-6 combines with J gene TRBJ2-1; possibly TRBD1 for D (5 bases). Trimming cost V 0 bases and J 5 bases, with 14 bases left between them. The germline V gene encodes CDR1 MNHNY and CDR2 SVGAGI (reference sequence). The CDR3 is made up of 16 amino acids. Here the CDR3 reads CASSYSGTPRDNEQFF. Written as DNA, the CDR3 is TGTGCCAGCAGTTACTCAGGAACGCCCAGGGACAATGAGCAGTTCTTC.

The chain is built from TRBV5-1 and TRBJ2-1; the D gene is possibly TRBD2 (6 bases). The CDR3 has 19 amino acids. Between the trimmed V and J ends, which lost 3 bases and 0 bases, there was a span of 22 bases. The germline V gene has CDR1 SGHRS and CDR2 YFSETQ. The CDR3 reads CASSSGVPTPQFSYNEQFF. CDR3 DNA: TGCGCCAGCAGCTCGGGGGTACCCACTCCTCAATTCTCCTACAATGAGCAGTTCTTC. Full variable domain (remainder filled in from reference TRBV5-1 and TRBJ2-1): KAGVTQTPRYLIKTRGQQVTLSCSPISGHRSVSWYQQTPGQGLQFLFEYFSETQRNKGNFPGRFSGRQFSNSRSEMNVSTLELGDSALYLCASSSGVPTPQFSYNEQFFGPGTRLTVL.

The chain carries TRBV27 and TRBJ2-7, with 9 bases aligning to TRBD2. Germline trimming cut 6 bases from V and 4 bases from J; bases unmatched to any gene: 13. This CDR3 is built from 16 residues. From germline, CDR1 is MNHEY and CDR2 SMNVEV (reference sequence). The CDR3 loop is CASSRGGGTARYEQYF. In DNA, the CDR3 is TGTGCCAGCAGCCGCGGGGGGGGGACTGCAAGATACGAGCAGTACTTC.

V and J are TRBV5-6 and TRBJ2-2; D not resolved. Looked up from germline, CDR1 is SGHDT and CDR2 is YYEEEE. The V end was cut by 1 base, the J end by 1 base, with 2 bases between. The CDR3 length is 13 residues. In nucleotides, the CDR3 is TGTGCCAGCAGCTTGCAGAACACCGGGGAGCTGTTTTTT. Translating gives CASSLQNTGELFF.

This chain joins TRBV7-9 and TRBJ2-7; 11 positions agree with TRBD2. V was pared by 4 bases and J by 2 bases, with 7 bases of the junction left unmatched. Germline-derived CDR1 and CDR2 are SEHNR and FQNEAQ (reference sequence). The CDR3 sequence is 16 residues long. In DNA form, the CDR3 reads TGTGCCAGCAGCTGGCCTAGGGGACTAGCGGCCTACGAGCAGTACTTC. It translates to CASSWPRGLAAYEQYF.

The CDR3 sequence is CASNYRGGYTF. CDR3 DNA: TGTGCCAGCAATTATAGGGGAGGCTACACCTTC. The chain recombines TRBV28 with TRBJ1-2; D is perhaps TRBD1 (5 bases). The V and J ends lost 7 bases and 8 bases respectively, with 11 bases between them. This CDR3 has 11 residues. The germline V gene has CDR1 MDHEN and CDR2 SYDVKM.

The rearrangement uses TRBV2 and TRBJ2-1; no clear D gene. The CDR3 is 11 residues long. Per the germline V gene, CDR1 is SNHLY and CDR2 is FYNNEI. V was pared by 7 bases and J by 7 bases, with 8 bases between. This CDR3 reads CASTVTNEQFF. The CDR3 region has the DNA TGTGCCAGCACAGTGACTAATGAGCAGTTCTTC.

The genes are TRBV30 and TRBJ1-1; D ambiguous. Trimming cost V 0 bases and J 4 bases, with 6 bases left between them. Germline V lookup: CDR1 GTSNPN, CDR2 SVGIG (reference sequence). The CDR3 covers 12 residues. In nucleotides, the CDR3 is TGTGCCTGGAGTGTGCTAGGCACTGAAGCTTTCTTT. This translates into CAWSVLGTEAFF.

This clone was detected a few times. The chain is built from TRBV2 and TRBJ2-7, with D possibly being TRBD2 (6 bases). The germline V gene encodes CDR1 SNHLY and CDR2 FYNNEI. This CDR3 comprises 15 residues. V was clipped by 8 bases and J by 0 bases, with 17 bases between them. The CDR3 loop is CASGTARGSSYEQYF. The CDR3 DNA reads TGTGCCAGCGGGACTGCTCGGGGGAGCTCCTACGAGCAGTACTTC.